The 2 T cell receptor beta chains reported below all come from one sample, sequenced in a study of regulatory T cells in long-lasting Graves disease. The time point is: newly diagnosed GD, antithyroid drugs for less than 3 months. Extracted RNA from PBMCs served as the source of the TCR library. Construction of TCR beta libraries relied on iRepertoire HTBI primers and on Arm-PCR targeting CDR3 regions. MiXCR, run by TCRdb on the multiplex PCR reads, gives a single entry per CDR3 protein. The sample consists of 350,000 to 500,000 distinct CDR3 sequences, 14% of them appearing once. This sample also appeared in a second study, on T cells in Graves' hyperthyroidism and ophthalmopathy.

The sequenced sample was peripheral blood mononuclear cells (PBMCs), obtained at new diagnosis, from a patient treated with antithyroid drugs. The receptors stem from a woman between 45 and 60 years old with Graves disease.

This clonotype was detected many times. The genes are TRBV27 and TRBJ1-1, with D maybe TRBD1 (6 bases). Trimming took off 5 bases at V and 1 base at J, with 11 bases between the two ends. The CDR3 is made up of 14 amino acids. Looked up from germline, CDR1 is MNHEY and CDR2 is SMNVEV (reference sequence). This CDR3 is CASSLGTSNTEAFF. In DNA form, the CDR3 reads TGTGCCAGCAGTCTAGGGACATCGAACACTGAAGCTTTCTTT.

This clonotype was recorded many times. The chain has TRBV2 and TRBJ1-3; the D gene is possibly TRBD1 (5 bases). The CDR3 extends over 13 amino acids. CDR1 is SNHLY and CDR2 is FYNNEI in the germline V gene. V was cut by 8 bases and J by 4 bases, with 12 bases left in between. The CDR3 protein is CASAPGGGNTIYF. The CDR3, as DNA: TGTGCCAGCGCTCCCGGGGGGGGAAACACCATATATTTT.